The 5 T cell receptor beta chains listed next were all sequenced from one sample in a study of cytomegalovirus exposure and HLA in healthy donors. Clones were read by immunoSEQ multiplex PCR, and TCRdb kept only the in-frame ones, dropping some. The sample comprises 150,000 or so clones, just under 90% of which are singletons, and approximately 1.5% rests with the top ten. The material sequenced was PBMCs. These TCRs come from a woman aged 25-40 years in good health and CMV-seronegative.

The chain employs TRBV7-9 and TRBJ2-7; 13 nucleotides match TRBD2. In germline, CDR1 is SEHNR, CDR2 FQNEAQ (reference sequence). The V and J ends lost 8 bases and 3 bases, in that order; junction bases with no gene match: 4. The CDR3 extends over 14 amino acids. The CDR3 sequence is CASARLAGGYEQYF. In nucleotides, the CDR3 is TGTGCCAGCGCCCGACTAGCGGGGGGCTACGAGCAGTACTTC.

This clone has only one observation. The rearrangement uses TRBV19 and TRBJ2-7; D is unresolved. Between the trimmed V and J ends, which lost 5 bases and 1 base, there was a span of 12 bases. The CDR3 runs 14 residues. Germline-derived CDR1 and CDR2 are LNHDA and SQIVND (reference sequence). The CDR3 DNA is TGTGCCAGTAGTCCCCTATCATCATCCTACGAGCAGTACTTC. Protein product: CASSPLSSSYEQYF.

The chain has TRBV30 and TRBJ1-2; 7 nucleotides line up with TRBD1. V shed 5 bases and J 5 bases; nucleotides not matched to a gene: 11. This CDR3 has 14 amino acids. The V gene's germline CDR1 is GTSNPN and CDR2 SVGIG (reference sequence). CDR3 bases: TGTGCCTGGGACAGGGAGGCAAGGTTGTATGGCTACACCTTC. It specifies CAWDREARLYGYTF.

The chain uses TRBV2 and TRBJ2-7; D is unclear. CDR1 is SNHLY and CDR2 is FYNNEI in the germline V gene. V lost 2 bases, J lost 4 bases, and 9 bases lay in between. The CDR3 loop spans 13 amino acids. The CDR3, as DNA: TGTGCCAGCAGTGAACAGAACCTTTACGAGCAGTACTTC. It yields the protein CASSEQNLYEQYF. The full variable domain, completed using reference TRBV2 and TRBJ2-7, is EPEVTQTPSHQVTQMGQEVILRCVPISNHLYFYWYRQILGQKVEFLVSFYNNEISEKSEIFDDQFSVERPDGSNFTLKIRSTKLEDSAMYFCASSEQNLYEQYFGPGTRLTVT.

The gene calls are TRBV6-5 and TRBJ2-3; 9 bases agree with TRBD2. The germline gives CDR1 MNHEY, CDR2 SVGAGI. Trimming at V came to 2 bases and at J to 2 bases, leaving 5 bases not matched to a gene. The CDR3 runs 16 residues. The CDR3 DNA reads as TGTGCCAGCAGTTACACCCTAGCGGGGCTCACAGATACGCAGTATTTT. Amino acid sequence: CASSYTLAGLTDTQYF.